Below, 21 T cell receptor beta chains from the same sample are listed, as sequenced in a study of T cell repertoires in cytomegalovirus infection. Via MiXCR, TCRdb re-called the reads, giving one row per CDR3 protein. The data hold more than 150,000 distinct CDR3 sequences, with less than 25% observed a single time. Sequencing was performed on PBMCs. These receptors were collected from a human donor in good health (CMV status not recorded). Some clones in this sample may be carry-over from other donors' samples.

The rearrangement joins TRBV27 to TRBJ2-1, with D perhaps TRBD2 (5 bases). Deletions cut 3 bases from V and 9 bases from J, with 15 bases between. Germline V gene sequence: CDR1 MNHEY, CDR2 SMNVEV (reference sequence). The CDR3 has 14 residues. The CDR3 is CASSFLPSEGEQFF. The DNA of the CDR3 is TGTGCCAGCAGTTTCCTTCCTAGTGAGGGTGAGCAGTTCTTC.

This clonotype occurred a few times. The chain employs TRBV20-1 and TRBJ1-2; a weak D match, TRBD1 (5 bases). The CDR3 runs 15 residues. Germline V lookup: CDR1 DFQATT, CDR2 SNEGSKA (reference sequence). Deletions cut 1 base from V and 5 bases from J, with 17 bases between. The CDR3 sequence: CSARARDFLGYGYTF. CDR3 nucleotides: TGCAGTGCTAGAGCCCGGGACTTTCTGGGTTATGGCTACACCTTC.

The chain carries TRBV27 and TRBJ2-1, with 11 bases lining up with TRBD1. Germline CDR1 and CDR2: MNHEY and SMNVEV (reference sequence). J lost 7 bases, V lost 5 bases, and 7 bases had no gene match. This CDR3 region has 15 residues. CDR3 DNA: TGTGCCAGCAGTGGCGGACAGGGGGCAAGGAATGAGCAGTTCTTC. Encoded protein: CASSGGQGARNEQFF.

This clonotype occurred many times. For the CDR3, the DNA is TGTGCCAGCTCACGGGCCCCCGGGGATACGCAGTATTTT. It specifies CASSRAPGDTQYF. This chain links TRBV18 with TRBJ2-3; D is uncertain. Germline assignment: CDR1 KGHSH and CDR2 LQKENI. The CDR3 runs 13 residues. V shed 4 bases and J shed 6 bases, with 11 bases lying between them. The variable domain in full, completed from reference TRBV18 and TRBJ2-3, reads NAGVMQNPRHLVRRRGQEARLRCSPMKGHSHVYWYRQLPEEGLKFMVYLQKENIIDESGMPKERFSAEFPKEGPSILRIQQVVRGDSAAYFCASSRAPGDTQYFGPGTRLTVL.

The V and J genes are TRBV11-2 and TRBJ2-7; TRBD2 matches 9 bases. Per germline, CDR1 SGHAT and CDR2 FQNNGV. The CDR3 runs 17 residues. J was trimmed by 4 bases and V by 3 bases; bases with no gene match: 13. The CDR3 loop reads CASSLSASGNFFYEQYF. Here the CDR3 DNA reads TGTGCCAGCAGCTTGAGCGCTAGCGGGAACTTCTTTTACGAGCAGTACTTC.

The V gene is TRBV7-9, the J gene TRBJ2-1; D not resolved. The germline V gene has CDR1 SEHNR and CDR2 FQNEAQ (reference sequence). V gave up 8 bases and J gave up 6 bases, with 8 bases separating them. The CDR3 runs to 11 residues. CDR3 sequence reads: CASGIGNEQFF. CDR3 bases: TGTGCCAGCGGGATTGGCAATGAGCAGTTCTTC.

The sample holds a few counts of this clonotype. The rearrangement links TRBV2 to TRBJ2-1; no clear D. Germline V gene lookup returns CDR1 SNHLY and CDR2 FYNNEI. The CDR3 consists of 15 residues. The ends were cut back, 4 bases at V and 0 bases at J, with 10 bases in the middle. The CDR3 reads CASSAGPSSYNEQFF. Written as DNA, the CDR3 is TGTGCCAGCAGTGCCGGACCGAGCTCCTACAATGAGCAGTTCTTC.

This clonotype was detected many times. The DNA of the CDR3 is TGTGCCAGCAGCTGGGGGACTCGACAGTACGAGCAGTACTTC. It specifies CASSWGTRQYEQYF. V is TRBV5-4 and J is TRBJ2-7, with D possibly matching TRBD2 (6 bases). CDR1 and CDR2 from the germline V gene are SGHNT and YYREEE (reference sequence). The CDR3 covers 14 residues. With 3 bases removed from V and 4 bases from J, the gap between germline ends came to 14 bases.

The chain has TRBV7-9 and TRBJ2-7; TRBD2 matches at 7 bases. This CDR3 spans 13 amino acids. V lost 7 bases to trimming and J lost 6 bases; unmatched junction nucleotides: 9. Germline CDR1 is SEHNR and CDR2 is FQNEAQ (reference sequence). The CDR3: CASTIPGGTEQYF. The CDR3 DNA sequence: TGTGCCAGCACCATCCCCGGGGGGACCGAGCAGTACTTC.

This clonotype was counted between two and nine times. V gene TRBV4-1 combines with J gene TRBJ2-1; 8 bases fit TRBD2. The CDR3 has 13 amino acids. CDR1 and CDR2 from the germline V gene are MGHRA and YSYEKL. After removal of 4 bases from V and 8 bases from J, the junction contained 4 bases not matched to a gene. DNA for the CDR3: TGCGCCAGCAGCCCTAGCGGGTGGGATGAGCAGTTCTTC. The encoded protein is CASSPSGWDEQFF.

The J gene is TRBJ1-6, the V gene TRBV7-2; D gene ambiguous. Germline CDR1 and CDR2: SGHTA and FQGNSA. V lost 3 bases and J lost 4, with 7 bases in between. The CDR3 consists of 14 residues. The CDR3 here is CASSFRGYNSPLHF. The DNA of the CDR3 is TGTGCCAGCAGCTTCCGGGGTTATAATTCACCCCTCCACTTT.

This clonotype was picked up a small number of times. This chain uses TRBV28 with TRBJ2-3; 8 nucleotides align to TRBD2. The V gene's germline CDR1 is MDHEN and CDR2 SYDVKM. The CDR3 has 14 amino acids. Trimming took 5 bases from V and 1 from J; bases not matched to a gene: 2. The CDR3 DNA follows: TGTGCCAGCAGTCTACTAGCGGGCACAGATACGCAGTATTTT. The encoded protein is CASSLLAGTDTQYF.

The J gene is TRBJ1-1, the V gene TRBV19; D unresolved. Germline V gene data show CDR1 as LNHDA and CDR2 as SQIVND (reference sequence). Trimming took 5 bases from V and 7 from J, leaving 17 bases between them. CDR3 length: 14 residues. The CDR3 here is CASSPRLEEFEAFF. Written as DNA, the CDR3 is TGTGCCAGTAGTCCCCGACTGGAAGAGTTTGAAGCTTTCTTT.

Note on this clonotype: A read error is possible here, since a much larger clone lies one base away. The chain couples TRBV5-6 to TRBJ2-1; D is perhaps TRBD2 (7 bases). The CDR3 covers 13 residues. V gave up 2 bases and J gave up 6 bases, with 9 bases separating them. Germline V lookup: CDR1 SGHDT, CDR2 YYEEEE. The CDR3 nucleotides read TGTGCCAGCAGCTTAGGGGGGGCCAATGAGCAGTTCTTC. It codes for CASSLGGANEQFF.

The sample holds many counts of this clonotype. This chain uses TRBV6-1 with TRBJ2-3, with D tentatively TRBD2 (6 bases). Trimming shortened V by 5 bases and J by 6 bases, and 9 bases separated the two germline ends. The CDR3 spans 12 residues. Per the germline V gene, CDR1 is MNHNS and CDR2 is SASEGT. CDR3 sequence: CASSRGSDTQYF. The CDR3 DNA sequence: TGTGCCAGCAGTCGGGGGTCGGATACGCAGTATTTT.

Many counts were recorded for this clonotype. V usage is TRBV7-8 and J usage is TRBJ2-1, with D perhaps TRBD1 (5 bases). With 5 bases removed from V and 7 bases from J, the gap between germline ends came to 12 bases. The germline V gene has CDR1 SGHVS and CDR2 FQNEAQ. CDR3 length: 13 residues. The CDR3 coding sequence is TGTGCCAGCAGCCGTAGGGGCCCAAATGAGCAGTTCTTC. It is translated as CASSRRGPNEQFF.

This clonotype came up a few times. The chain links TRBV5-4 to TRBJ2-3, with 9 bases fitting TRBD2. The CDR3 has 16 amino acids. With V trimmed by 1 base and J by 2 bases, 5 bases remained unmatched. Germline-derived CDR1 and CDR2 are SGHNT and YYREEE (reference sequence). CDR3 sequence: CASSLYAGGATDTQYF. CDR3 in DNA: TGTGCCAGCAGCTTGTACGCGGGAGGGGCCACAGATACGCAGTATTTT.

The chain is built from TRBV7-8 and TRBJ2-3, with 8 bases lining up with TRBD2. J was trimmed by 4 bases and V by 1 base; bases with no gene match: 1. The CDR3 is made up of 14 amino acids. Germline CDR1 SGHVS, CDR2 FQNEAQ. In DNA, the CDR3 is TGTGCCAGCAGCTTAGACGGGGGGGCAGATACGCAGTATTTT. Protein: CASSLDGGADTQYF.

V usage is TRBV6-2 or TRBV6-3 and J usage is TRBJ1-6; TRBD1 matches 7 bases. Germline CDR1 is MNHEY and CDR2 is SVGEGT. Losses at the gene ends were 2 bases for V and 7 bases for J; bases not matched to a gene: 5. This CDR3 has 15 amino acids. CDR3 coding DNA: TGTGCCAGCAGTTACCAGGGACAGCCGAATTCACCCCTCCACTTT. Its protein is CASSYQGQPNSPLHF.

Ten or more counts support this clonotype. J is TRBJ2-1 and V is TRBV7-9; D perhaps matches TRBD2 (6 bases). The CDR3 loop spans 14 amino acids. V was cut by 0 bases and J by 7 bases, with 10 bases left in between. The V gene's germline CDR1 is SEHNR and CDR2 FQNEAQ (reference sequence). CDR3 sequence: CASSLAGTYNEQFF. The CDR3 bases are TGTGCCAGCAGCTTAGCAGGGACTTATAATGAGCAGTTCTTC.

The chain uses TRBV20-1 and TRBJ2-3; D may be TRBD1 (5 bases). The length of the CDR3 is 13 residues. The germline V gene has CDR1 DFQATT and CDR2 SNEGSKA (reference sequence). V was pared by 4 bases and J by 2 bases, with 10 bases between. This CDR3 is CSANRPTTDTQYF. The CDR3 region has the DNA TGCAGTGCTAACAGGCCTACCACAGATACGCAGTATTTT.